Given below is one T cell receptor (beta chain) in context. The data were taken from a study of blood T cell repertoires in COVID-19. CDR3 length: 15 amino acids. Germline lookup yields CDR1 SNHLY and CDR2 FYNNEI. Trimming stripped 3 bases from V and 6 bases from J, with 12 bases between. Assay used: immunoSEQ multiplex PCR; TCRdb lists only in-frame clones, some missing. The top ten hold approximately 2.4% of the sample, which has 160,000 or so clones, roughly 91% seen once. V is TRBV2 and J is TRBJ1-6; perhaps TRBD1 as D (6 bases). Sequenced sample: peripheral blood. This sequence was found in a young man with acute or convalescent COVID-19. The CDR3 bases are TGTGCCAGCAGTGAGGCAGGGGTGGGTAATTCACCCCTCCACTTT. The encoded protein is CASSEAGVGNSPLHF.